This T cell receptor (beta chain) was identified during a study of CD8+CD57+ T cells in acquired aplastic anemia. The sample holds many counts of this clonotype. By flow cytometry, patients selected for sequencing had shown an expansion of CD8+CD57+ cells. The V and J ends lost 0 bases and 6 bases respectively, with 17 bases between them. The CDR3 length is 15 residues. Germline V gene lookup returns CDR1 SQVTM and CDR2 ANQGSEA. Both TCR beta VDJ combination and CDR3 sequence profiling were carried out. Genomic DNA was the template for this profiling. TCRdb re-called the reads through MiXCR, storing one row per CDR3 protein. The table includes about 170,000 distinct CDR3 sequences, around 48% detected once.

The TCR comes from a human donor with aplastic anemia. Specimen: sorted CD4+, CD8+, or CD8+CD57+ T cells (not recorded which) from PBMCs. The J gene is TRBJ1-1, the V gene TRBV29-1, with D unclear. CDR3 sequence (DNA): TGCAGCGTTGAAGAAGGCACTGCTAGCCCACCTGAAGCTTTCTTT. Translating it yields CSVEEGTASPPEAFF. Using reference TRBV29-1 and TRBJ1-1 for the parts outside the CDR3, the full variable domain is SAVISQKPSRDICQRGTSLTIQCQVDSQVTMMFWYRQQPGQSLTLIATANQGSEATYESGFVIDKFPISRPNLTFSTLTVSNMSPEDSSIYLCSVEEGTASPPEAFFGQGTRLTVV.